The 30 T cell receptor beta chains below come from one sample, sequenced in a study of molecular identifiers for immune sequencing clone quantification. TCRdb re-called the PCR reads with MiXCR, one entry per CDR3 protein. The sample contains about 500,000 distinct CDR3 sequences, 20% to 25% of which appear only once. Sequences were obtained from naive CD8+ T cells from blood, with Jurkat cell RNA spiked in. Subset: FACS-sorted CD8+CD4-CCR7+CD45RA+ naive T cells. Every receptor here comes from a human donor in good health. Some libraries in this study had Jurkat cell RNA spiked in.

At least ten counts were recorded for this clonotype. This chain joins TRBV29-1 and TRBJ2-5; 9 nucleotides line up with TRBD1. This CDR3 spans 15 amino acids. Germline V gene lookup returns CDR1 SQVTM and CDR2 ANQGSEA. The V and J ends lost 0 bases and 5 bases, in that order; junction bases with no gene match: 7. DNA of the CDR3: TGCAGCGTTGAAGATTGGACAGGGGAGTTGGAGACCCAGTACTTC. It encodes CSVEDWTGELETQYF.

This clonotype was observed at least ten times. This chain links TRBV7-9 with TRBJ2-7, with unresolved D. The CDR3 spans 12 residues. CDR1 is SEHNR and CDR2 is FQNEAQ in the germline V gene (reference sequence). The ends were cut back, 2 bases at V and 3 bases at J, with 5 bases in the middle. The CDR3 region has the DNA TGTGCCAGCAGCTTACAGAGCTACGAGCAGTACTTC. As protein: CASSLQSYEQYF.

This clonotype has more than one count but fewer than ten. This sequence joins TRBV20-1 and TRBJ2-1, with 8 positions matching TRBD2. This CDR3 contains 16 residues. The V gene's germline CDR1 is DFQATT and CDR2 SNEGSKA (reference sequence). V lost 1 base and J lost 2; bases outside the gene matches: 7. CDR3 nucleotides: TGCAGTGCTAGAGTACGCGGGGGGATTACCTACAATGAGCAGTTCTTC. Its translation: CSARVRGGITYNEQFF.

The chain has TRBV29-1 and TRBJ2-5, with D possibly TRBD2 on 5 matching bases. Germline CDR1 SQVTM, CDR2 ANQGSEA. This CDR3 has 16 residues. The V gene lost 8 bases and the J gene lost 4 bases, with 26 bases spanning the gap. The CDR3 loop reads CSTHPLEGRWGETQYF. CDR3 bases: TGCAGCACCCACCCCCTCGAGGGTCGGTGGGGAGAGACCCAGTACTTC.

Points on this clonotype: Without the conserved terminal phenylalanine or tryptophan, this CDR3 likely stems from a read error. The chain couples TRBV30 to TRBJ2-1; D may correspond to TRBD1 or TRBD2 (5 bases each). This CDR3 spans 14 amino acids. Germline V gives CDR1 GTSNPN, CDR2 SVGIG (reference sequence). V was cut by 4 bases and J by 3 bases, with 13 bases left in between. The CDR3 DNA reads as TGTGCCTGGAACCCGGGGACCTACTACAATGAGCAGTTCTCC. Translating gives CAWNPGTYYNEQFS.

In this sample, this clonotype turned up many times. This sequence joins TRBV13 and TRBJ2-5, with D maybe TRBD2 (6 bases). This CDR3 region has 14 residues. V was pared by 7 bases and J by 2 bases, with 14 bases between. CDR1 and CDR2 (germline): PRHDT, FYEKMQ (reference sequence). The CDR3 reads CASTGGDGQETQYF. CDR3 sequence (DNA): TGTGCCAGCACTGGCGGGGATGGGCAAGAGACCCAGTACTTC.

CDR3 DNA: TGTGCCAGTAGTATCGACACACACACCCTCCGCTATAGCAATCAGCCCCAGCATTTT. The encoded protein is CASSIDTHTLRYSNQPQHF. The gene calls are TRBV19 and TRBJ1-5; D ambiguous. In germline, CDR1 is LNHDA, CDR2 SQIVND (reference sequence). V was pared by 3 bases and J by 0 bases, with 21 bases between. The CDR3 extends over 19 amino acids.

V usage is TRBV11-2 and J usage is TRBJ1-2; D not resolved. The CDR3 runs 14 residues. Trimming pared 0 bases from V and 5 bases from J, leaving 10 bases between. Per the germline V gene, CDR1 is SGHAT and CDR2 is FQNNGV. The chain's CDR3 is CASSLERVGYGYTF. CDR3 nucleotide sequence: TGTGCCAGCAGCTTAGAACGGGTTGGGTATGGCTACACCTTC.

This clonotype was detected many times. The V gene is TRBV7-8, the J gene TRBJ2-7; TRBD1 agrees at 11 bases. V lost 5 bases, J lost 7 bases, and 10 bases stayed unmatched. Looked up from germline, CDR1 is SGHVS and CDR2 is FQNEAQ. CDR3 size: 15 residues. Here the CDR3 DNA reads TGTGCCAGCAGCGGAGGGACAGGGGGAGTGGGGGAGCAGTACTTC. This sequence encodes CASSGGTGGVGEQYF.

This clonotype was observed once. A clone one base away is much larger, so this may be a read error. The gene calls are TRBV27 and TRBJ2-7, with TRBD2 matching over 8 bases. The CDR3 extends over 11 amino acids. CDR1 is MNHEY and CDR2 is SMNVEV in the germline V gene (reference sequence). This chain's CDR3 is CVTRAGVEQYF. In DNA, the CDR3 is TGTGTCACCAGAGCGGGAGTGGAGCAGTACTTC.

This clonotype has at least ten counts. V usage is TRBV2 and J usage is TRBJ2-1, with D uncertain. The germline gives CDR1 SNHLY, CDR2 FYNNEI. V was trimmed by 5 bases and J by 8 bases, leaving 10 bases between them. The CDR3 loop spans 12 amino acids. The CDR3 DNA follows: TGTGCCAGCAGTCCCGGCCCGGATGAGCAGTTCTTC. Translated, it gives CASSPGPDEQFF.

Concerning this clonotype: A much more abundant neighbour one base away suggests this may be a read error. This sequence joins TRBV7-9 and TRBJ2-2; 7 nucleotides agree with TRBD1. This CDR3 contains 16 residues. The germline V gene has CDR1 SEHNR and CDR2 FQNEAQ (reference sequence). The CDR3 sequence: CASSDRDSSNTRELFF. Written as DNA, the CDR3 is TGTGCCAGCAGCGACCGGGACAGCTCGAACACCCGGGAGCTGTTTTTT.

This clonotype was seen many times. The CDR3 here is CASGFHLADTQYF. The CDR3 bases are TGTGCCAGCGGCTTCCATTTAGCAGATACGCAGTATTTT. This rearrangement joins TRBV12-3 or TRBV12-4 to TRBJ2-3, with D unclear. The CDR3 spans 13 residues. V was trimmed by 8 bases and J by 4 bases, leaving 13 bases between them.

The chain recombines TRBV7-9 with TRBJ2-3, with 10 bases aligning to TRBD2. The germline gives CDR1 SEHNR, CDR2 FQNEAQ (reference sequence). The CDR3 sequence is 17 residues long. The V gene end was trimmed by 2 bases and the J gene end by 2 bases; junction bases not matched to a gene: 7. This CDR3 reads CASSLPPLAGATDTQYF. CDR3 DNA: TGTGCCAGCAGCTTACCCCCCCTAGCGGGAGCCACAGATACGCAGTATTTT.

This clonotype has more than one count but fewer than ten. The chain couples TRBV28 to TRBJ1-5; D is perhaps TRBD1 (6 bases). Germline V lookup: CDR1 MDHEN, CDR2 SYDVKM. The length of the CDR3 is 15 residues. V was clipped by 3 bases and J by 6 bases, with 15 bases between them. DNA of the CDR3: TGTGCCAGCAGTTTCGGACAGCTTGGGAGTCAGCCCCAGCATTTT. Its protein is CASSFGQLGSQPQHF.

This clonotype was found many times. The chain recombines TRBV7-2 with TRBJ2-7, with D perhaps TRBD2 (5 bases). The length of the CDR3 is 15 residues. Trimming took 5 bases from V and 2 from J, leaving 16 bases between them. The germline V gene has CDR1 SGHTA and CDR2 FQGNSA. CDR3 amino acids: CASSAVAMDPYEQYF. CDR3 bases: TGTGCCAGCAGCGCTGTAGCGATGGACCCCTACGAGCAGTACTTC.

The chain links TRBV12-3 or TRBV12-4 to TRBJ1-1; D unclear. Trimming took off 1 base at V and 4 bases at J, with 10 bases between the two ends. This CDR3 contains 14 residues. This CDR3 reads CASSLGQFFTEAFF. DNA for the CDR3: TGTGCCAGCAGTTTAGGGCAGTTTTTCACTGAAGCTTTCTTT.

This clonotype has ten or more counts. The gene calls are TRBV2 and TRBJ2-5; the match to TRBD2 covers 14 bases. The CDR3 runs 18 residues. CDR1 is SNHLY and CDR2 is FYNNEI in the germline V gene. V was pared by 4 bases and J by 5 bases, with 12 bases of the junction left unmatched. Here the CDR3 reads CASSGRLAGGTSFETQYF. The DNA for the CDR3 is TGTGCCAGCAGTGGACGACTAGCGGGGGGGACAAGCTTCGAGACCCAGTACTTC.

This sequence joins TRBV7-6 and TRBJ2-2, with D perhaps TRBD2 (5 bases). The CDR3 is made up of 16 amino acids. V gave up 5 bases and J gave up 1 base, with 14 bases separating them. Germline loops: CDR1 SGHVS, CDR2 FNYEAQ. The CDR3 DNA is TGTGCCAGCAGCGGCGCGCCCGGGAAGAACACCGGGGAGCTGTTTTTT. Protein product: CASSGAPGKNTGELFF.

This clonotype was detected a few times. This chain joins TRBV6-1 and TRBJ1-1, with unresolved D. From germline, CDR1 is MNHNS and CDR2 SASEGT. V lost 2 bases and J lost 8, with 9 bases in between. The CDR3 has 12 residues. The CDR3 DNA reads TGTGCCAGCAGTGAATACGGGTACGAAGCTTTCTTT. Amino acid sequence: CASSEYGYEAFF.

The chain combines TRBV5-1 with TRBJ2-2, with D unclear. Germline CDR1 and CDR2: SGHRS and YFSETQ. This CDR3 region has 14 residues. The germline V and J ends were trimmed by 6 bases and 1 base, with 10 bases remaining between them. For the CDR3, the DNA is TGCGCCAGCACGATCTTGGTGAACACCGGGGAGCTGTTTTTT. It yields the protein CASTILVNTGELFF.

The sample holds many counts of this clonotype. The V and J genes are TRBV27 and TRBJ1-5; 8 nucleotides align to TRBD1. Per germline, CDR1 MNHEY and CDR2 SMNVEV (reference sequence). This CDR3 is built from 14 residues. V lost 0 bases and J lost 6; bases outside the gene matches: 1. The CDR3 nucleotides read TGTGCCAGCAGTTTATCGGACAGGGTTCAGCCCCAGCATTTT. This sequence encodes CASSLSDRVQPQHF.

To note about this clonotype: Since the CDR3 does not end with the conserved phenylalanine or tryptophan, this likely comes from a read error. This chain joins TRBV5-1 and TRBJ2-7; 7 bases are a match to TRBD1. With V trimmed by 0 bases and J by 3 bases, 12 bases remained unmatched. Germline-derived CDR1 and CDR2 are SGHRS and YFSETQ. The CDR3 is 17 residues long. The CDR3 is CASSLVEASPGGYEQYL. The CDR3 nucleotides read TGCGCCAGCAGCTTGGTAGAGGCTTCCCCAGGGGGCTACGAGCAGTACCTC.

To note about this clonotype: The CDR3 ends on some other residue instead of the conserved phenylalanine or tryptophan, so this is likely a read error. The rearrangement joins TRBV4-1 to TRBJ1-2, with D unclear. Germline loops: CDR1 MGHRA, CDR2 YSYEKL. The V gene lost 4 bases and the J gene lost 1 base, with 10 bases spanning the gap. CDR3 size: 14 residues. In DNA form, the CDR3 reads TGCGCCAGCAGCCCTATGGGAGATAACTATGGCTACACCCTC. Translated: CASSPMGDNYGYTL.

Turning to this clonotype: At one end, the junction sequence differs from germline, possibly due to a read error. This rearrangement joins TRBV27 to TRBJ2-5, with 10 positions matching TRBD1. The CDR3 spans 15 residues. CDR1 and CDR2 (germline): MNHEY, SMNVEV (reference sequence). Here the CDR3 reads CANSLRQGASETQYF. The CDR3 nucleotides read TGTGCCAACAGTCTACGACAGGGGGCCTCCGAGACCCAGTACTTC.

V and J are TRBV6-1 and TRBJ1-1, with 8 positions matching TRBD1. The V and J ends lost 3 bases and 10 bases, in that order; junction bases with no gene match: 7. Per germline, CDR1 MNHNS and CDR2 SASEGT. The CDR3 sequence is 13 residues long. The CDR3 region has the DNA TGTGCCAGCAGTGACAAACAGGGGGTAGTAGCTTTCTTT. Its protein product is CASSDKQGVVAFF.

CDR3 sequence: CAISDPGGPKETQYF. The CDR3 region has the DNA TGTGCCATCAGTGACCCGGGGGGGCCCAAAGAGACCCAGTACTTC. The gene calls are TRBV10-3 and TRBJ2-5, with 8 bases matching TRBD2. V lost 3 bases, J lost 3 bases, and 6 bases stayed unmatched. Germline assignment: CDR1 ENHRY and CDR2 SYGVKD. CDR3 length: 15 residues.

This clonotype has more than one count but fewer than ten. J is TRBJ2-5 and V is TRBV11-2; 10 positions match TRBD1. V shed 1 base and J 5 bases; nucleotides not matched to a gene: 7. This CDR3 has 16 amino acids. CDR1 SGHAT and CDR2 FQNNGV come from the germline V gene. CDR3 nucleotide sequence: TGTGCCAGCAGCTTAGCTGGGACAGGGGCGTACGAGACCCAGTACTTC. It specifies CASSLAGTGAYETQYF.

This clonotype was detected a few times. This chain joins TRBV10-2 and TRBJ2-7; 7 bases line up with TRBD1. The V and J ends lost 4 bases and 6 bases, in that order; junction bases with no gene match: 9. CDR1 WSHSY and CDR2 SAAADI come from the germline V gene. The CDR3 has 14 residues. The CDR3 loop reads CASSAGQVLPEQYF. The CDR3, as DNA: TGCGCCAGCAGTGCAGGACAGGTACTCCCCGAGCAGTACTTC.

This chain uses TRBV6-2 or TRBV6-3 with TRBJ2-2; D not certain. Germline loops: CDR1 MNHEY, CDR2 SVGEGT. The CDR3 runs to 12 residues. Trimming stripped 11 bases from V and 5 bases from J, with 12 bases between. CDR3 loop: CAGTPETGELFF. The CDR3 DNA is TGTGCCGGCACCCCCGAGACCGGGGAGCTGTTTTTT.